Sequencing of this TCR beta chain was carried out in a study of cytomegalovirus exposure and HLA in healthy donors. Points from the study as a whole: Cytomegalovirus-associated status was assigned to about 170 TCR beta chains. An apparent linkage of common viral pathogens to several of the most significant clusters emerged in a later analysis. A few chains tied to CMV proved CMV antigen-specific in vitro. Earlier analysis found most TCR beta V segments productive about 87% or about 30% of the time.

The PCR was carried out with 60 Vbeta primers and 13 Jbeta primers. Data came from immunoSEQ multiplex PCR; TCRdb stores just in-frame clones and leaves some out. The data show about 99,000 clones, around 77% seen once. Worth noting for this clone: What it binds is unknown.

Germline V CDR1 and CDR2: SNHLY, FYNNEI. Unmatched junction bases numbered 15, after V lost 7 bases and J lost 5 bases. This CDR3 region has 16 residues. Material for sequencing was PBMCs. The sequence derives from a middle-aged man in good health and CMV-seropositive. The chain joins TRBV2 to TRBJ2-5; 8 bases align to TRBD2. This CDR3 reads CASNQRGLGLAETQYF. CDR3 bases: TGTGCCAGCAACCAAAGGGGACTAGGTTTGGCGGAGACCCAGTACTTC.